Detailed here is one T cell receptor (beta chain). CDR3 size: 16 residues. CDR1 and CDR2 (germline): PRHDT, FYEKMQ (reference sequence). The trim removed 8 bases at V and 4 bases at J, leaving 10 bases unmatched. Peripheral blood came from all dose cohorts at three timepoints. The data were taken from a study of OX40 agonist ivuxolimab in advanced cancers. Background on the study: Of the patients, three showed partial responses, one with hepatocellular carcinoma and two with cutaneous melanoma.

Clones were sequenced by immunoSEQ multiplex PCR, and TCRdb holds only the in-frame ones, with some missing. The table has some 24,000 clones, about 80% seen once. This sequence originates from an adult with an advanced solid tumor such as melanoma, head and neck, liver or kidney cancer. The chain recombines TRBV13 with TRBJ2-1, with TRBD2 identical over 11 bases. The material was CD4+ or CD8+ T cells sorted from blood, obtained in a trial of the OX40 agonist ivuxolimab. This CDR3 is CASGSSGTSGYNEQFF. The CDR3 DNA sequence: TGTGCCAGCGGGTCTTCCGGGACTAGCGGATACAATGAGCAGTTCTTC.